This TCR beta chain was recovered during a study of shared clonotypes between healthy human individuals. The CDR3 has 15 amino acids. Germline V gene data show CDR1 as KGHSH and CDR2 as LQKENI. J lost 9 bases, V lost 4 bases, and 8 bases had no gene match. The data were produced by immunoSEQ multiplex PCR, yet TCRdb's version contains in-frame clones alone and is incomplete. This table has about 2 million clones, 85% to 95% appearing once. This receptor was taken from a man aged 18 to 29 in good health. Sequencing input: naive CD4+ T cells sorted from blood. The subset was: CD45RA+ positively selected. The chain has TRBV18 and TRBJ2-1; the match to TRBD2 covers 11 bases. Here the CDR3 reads CASSLAGGPVSEQFF. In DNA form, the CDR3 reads TGTGCCAGCTCACTAGCGGGAGGGCCAGTAAGTGAGCAGTTCTTC.